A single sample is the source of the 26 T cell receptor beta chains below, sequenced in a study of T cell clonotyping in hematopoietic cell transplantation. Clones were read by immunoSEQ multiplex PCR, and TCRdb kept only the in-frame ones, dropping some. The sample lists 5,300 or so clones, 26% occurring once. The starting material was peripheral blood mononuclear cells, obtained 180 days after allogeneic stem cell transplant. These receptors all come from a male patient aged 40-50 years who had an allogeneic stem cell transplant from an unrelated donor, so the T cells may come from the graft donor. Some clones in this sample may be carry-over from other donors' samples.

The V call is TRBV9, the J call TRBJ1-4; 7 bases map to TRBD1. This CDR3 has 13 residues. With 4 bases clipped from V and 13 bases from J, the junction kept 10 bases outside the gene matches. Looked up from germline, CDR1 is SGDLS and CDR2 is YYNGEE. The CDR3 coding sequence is TGTGCCAGCAGCCCAATGACAGGGCTGGGACTGTTTTTT. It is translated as CASSPMTGLGLFF.

CDR3: CASSPRQVEEGYTF. The CDR3 nucleotides read TGTGCCAGCAGCCCTCGACAGGTTGAGGAAGGCTACACCTTC. J is TRBJ1-2 and V is TRBV7-9, with D tentatively TRBD1 (6 bases). The CDR3 is made up of 14 amino acids. CDR1 is SEHNR and CDR2 is FQNEAQ in the germline V gene (reference sequence). Trimming took 5 bases from V and 8 from J, leaving 18 bases between them.

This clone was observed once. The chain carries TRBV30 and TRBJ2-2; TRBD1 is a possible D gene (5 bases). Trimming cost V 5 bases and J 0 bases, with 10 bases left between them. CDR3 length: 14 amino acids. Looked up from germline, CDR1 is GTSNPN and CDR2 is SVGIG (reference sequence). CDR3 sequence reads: CAWPGSSNTGELFF. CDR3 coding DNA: TGTGCCTGGCCAGGGTCGTCGAACACCGGGGAGCTGTTTTTT.

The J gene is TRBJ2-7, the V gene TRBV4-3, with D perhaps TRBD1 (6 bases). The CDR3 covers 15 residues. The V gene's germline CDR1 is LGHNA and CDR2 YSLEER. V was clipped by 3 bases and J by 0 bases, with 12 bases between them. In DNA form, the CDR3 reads TGCGCCAGCAGCCAGGGGACACCTAGCTCCTACGAGCAGTACTTC. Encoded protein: CASSQGTPSSYEQYF.

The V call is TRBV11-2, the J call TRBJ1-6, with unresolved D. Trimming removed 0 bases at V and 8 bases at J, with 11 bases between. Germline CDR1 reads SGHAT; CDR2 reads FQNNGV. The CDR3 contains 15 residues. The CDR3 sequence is CASSLDQDGDSPLHF. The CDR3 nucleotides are TGTGCCAGCAGCTTAGATCAGGACGGAGATTCACCCCTCCACTTT.

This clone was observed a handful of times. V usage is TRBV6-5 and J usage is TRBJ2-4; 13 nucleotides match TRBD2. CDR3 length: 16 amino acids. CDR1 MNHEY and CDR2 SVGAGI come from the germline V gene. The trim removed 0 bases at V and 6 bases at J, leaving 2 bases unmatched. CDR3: CASSYSWTSGRNIQYF. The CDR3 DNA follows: TGTGCCAGCAGTTACTCTTGGACTAGCGGGAGAAACATTCAGTACTTC.

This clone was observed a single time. Written as DNA, the CDR3 is TGTGCCAGCAGGCCGGGTGGGCGGGAGGTCTCCCAGTACTTC. It translates to CASRPGGREVSQYF. The chain is built from TRBV7-2 and TRBJ2-7; 8 bases are a match to TRBD2. V lost 6 bases and J lost 10; bases outside the gene matches: 14. The CDR3 spans 14 residues. Germline V gene data show CDR1 as SGHTA and CDR2 as FQGNSA.

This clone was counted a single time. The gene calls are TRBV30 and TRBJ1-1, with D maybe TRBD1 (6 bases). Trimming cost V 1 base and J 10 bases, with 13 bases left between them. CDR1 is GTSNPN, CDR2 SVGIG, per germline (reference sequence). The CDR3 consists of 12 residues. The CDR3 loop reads CAWSGTGGGAFF. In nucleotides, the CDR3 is TGTGCCTGGAGTGGAACAGGAGGGGGAGCTTTCTTT.

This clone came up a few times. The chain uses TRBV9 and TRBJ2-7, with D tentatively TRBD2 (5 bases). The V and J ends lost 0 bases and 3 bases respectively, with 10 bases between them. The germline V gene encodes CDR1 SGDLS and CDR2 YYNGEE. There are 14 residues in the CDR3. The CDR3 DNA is TGTGCCAGCAGCGTAGGGGGAGCTGACTACGAGCAGTACTTC. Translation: CASSVGGADYEQYF.

The CDR3 region has the DNA TGCAGCGTTGAGAGGAGCTACGAGCAGTACTTC. Translated, it gives CSVERSYEQYF. The gene calls are TRBV29-1 and TRBJ2-7, with D unresolved. Trimming removed 3 bases at V and 3 bases at J, with 6 bases between. Germline V lookup: CDR1 SQVTM, CDR2 ANQGSEA. CDR3 length: 11 residues.

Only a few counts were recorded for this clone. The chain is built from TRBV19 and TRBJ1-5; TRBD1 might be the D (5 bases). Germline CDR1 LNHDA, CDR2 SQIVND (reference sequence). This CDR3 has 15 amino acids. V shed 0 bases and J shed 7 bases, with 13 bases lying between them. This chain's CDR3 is CASSIDSRGWQPQHF. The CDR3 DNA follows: TGTGCCAGTAGTATAGATAGTAGGGGTTGGCAGCCCCAGCATTTT.

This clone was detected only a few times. In DNA form, the CDR3 reads TGTGCCAGCAGCCTACAGGGCTACGAGCAGTACTTC. This codes for CASSLQGYEQYF. The rearrangement links TRBV11-2 to TRBJ2-7, with D maybe TRBD1 (6 bases). Trimming took off 5 bases at V and 3 bases at J, with 8 bases between the two ends. CDR1 is SGHAT and CDR2 is FQNNGV in the germline V gene. This CDR3 is built from 12 residues. Variable domain in full (rest from reference TRBV11-2 and TRBJ2-7): EAGVAQSPRYKIIEKRQSVAFWCNPISGHATLYWYQQILGQGPKLLIQFQNNGVVDDSQLPKDRFSAERLKGVDSTLKIQPAKLEDSAVYLCASSLQGYEQYFGPGTRLTVT.

CDR3 amino acids: CAWRIAGQETQYF. For the CDR3, the DNA is TGTGCCTGGAGAATAGCGGGCCAAGAGACCCAGTACTTC. The chain uses TRBV30 and TRBJ2-5; 7 bases agree with TRBD2. Germline CDR1 and CDR2: GTSNPN and SVGIG (reference sequence). This CDR3 has 13 amino acids. Trimming removed 3 bases from V and 1 base from J; junction bases left unmatched: 2.

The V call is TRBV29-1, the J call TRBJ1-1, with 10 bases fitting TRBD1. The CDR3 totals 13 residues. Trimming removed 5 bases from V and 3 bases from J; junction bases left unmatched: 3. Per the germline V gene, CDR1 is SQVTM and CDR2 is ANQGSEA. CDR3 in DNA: TGCAGCGTTCGGACAGGGGGAGACACTGAAGCTTTCTTT. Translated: CSVRTGGDTEAFF.

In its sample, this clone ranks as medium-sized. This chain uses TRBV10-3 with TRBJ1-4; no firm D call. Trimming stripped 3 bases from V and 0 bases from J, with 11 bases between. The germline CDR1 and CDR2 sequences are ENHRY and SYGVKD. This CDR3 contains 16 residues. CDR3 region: CAISETQRATNEKLFF. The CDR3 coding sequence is TGTGCCATCAGTGAAACGCAGCGAGCAACTAATGAAAAACTGTTTTTT.

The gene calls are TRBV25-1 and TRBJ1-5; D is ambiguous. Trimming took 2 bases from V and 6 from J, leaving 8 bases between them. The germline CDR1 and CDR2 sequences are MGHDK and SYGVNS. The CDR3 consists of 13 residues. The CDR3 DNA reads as TGTGCCAGCAGTGAACCGGGCGGTCAGCCCCAGCATTTT. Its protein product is CASSEPGGQPQHF.

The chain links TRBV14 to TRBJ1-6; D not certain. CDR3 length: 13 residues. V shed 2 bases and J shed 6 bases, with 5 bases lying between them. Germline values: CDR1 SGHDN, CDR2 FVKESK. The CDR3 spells CASSQQFNSPLHF. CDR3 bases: TGTGCCAGCAGCCAACAGTTTAATTCACCCCTCCACTTT. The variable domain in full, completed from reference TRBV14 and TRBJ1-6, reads EAGVTQFPSHSVIEKGQTVTLRCDPISGHDNLYWYRRVMGKEIKFLLHFVKESKQDESGMPNNRFLAERTGGTYSTLKVQPAELEDSGVYFCASSQQFNSPLHFGNGTRLTVT.

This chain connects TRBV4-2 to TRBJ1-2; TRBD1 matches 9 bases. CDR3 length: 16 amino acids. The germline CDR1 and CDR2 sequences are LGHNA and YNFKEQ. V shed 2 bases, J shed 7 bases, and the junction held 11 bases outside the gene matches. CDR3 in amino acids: CASSQNRGPTYSGYTF. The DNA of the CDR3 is TGTGCCAGCAGCCAAAACAGGGGGCCTACCTATTCTGGCTACACCTTC.

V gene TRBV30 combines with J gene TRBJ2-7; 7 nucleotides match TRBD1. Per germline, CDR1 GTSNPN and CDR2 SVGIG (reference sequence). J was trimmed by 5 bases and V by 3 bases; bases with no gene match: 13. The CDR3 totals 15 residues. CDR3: CAWSYTGYDRDEQYF. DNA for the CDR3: TGTGCCTGGAGCTACACCGGATATGACAGGGACGAGCAGTACTTC.

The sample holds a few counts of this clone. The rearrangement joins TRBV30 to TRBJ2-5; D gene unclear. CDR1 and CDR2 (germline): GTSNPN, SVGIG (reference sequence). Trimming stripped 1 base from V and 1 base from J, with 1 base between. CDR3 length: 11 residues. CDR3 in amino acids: CAWSAQETQYF. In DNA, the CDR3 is TGTGCCTGGAGTGCCCAAGAGACCCAGTACTTC.

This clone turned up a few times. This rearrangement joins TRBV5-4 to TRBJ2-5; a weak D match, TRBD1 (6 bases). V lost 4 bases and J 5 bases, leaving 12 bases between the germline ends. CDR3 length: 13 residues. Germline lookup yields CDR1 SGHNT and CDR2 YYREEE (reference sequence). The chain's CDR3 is CASSIGGVETQYF. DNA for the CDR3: TGTGCCAGCAGCATAGGGGGAGTGGAGACCCAGTACTTC.

CDR3 bases: TGCAGCGTCCGGACAGGGGGAAATGCTGAAGCTTTCTTT. Its translation is CSVRTGGNAEAFF. The chain combines TRBV29-1 with TRBJ1-1; 10 bases map to TRBD1. Germline V CDR1 and CDR2: SQVTM, ANQGSEA. J gave up 6 bases and V 6 bases, and 7 bases lay outside the gene matches. This CDR3 comprises 13 residues.

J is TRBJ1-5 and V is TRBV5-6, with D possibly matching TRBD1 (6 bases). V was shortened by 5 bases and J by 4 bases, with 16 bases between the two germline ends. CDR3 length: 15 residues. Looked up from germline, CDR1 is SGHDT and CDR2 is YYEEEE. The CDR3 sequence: CASRFWGAVNQPQHF. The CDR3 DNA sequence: TGTGCCAGCAGATTCTGGGGGGCTGTGAATCAGCCCCAGCATTTT.

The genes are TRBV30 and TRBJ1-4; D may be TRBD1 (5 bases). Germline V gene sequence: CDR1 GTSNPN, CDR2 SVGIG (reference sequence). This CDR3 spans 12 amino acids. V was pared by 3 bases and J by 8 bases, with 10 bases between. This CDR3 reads CAWRGAGEKLFF. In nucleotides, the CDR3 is TGTGCCTGGAGAGGGGCGGGAGAAAAACTGTTTTTT.

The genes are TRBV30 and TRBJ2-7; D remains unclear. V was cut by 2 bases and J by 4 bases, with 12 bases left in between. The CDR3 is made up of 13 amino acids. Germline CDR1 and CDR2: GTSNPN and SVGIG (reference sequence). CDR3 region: CAWSISLGYEQYF. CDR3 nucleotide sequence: TGTGCCTGGAGTATCTCATTGGGTTACGAGCAGTACTTC.

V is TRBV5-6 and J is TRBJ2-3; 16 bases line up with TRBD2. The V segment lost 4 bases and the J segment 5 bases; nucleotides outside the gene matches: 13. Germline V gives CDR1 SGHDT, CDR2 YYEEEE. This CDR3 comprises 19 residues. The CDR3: CASSLGTSGGAGLLDTQYF. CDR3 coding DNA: TGTGCCAGCAGCCTCGGGACTAGCGGGGGGGCCGGGTTGTTAGATACGCAGTATTTT.